Listed here are 27 T cell receptor beta chains from one sample, sequenced in a study of T cells after yellow fever vaccination. MiXCR was run by TCRdb on the 5' RACE reads, yielding one entry per CDR3 protein. The table has 200,000 to 300,000 distinct CDR3 sequences, about 7% seen once. Sequenced material: CD4+ T cells sorted from PBMCs, taken 15 days after the yellow fever booster vaccination. The receptors were sampled from a man aged 30 to 45 who received the YFV17D yellow fever vaccine.

This chain joins TRBV20-1 and TRBJ1-3; TRBD1 might be the D (5 bases). Per germline, CDR1 DFQATT and CDR2 SNEGSKA (reference sequence). This CDR3 region has 16 residues. Trimming pared 1 base from V and 3 bases from J, leaving 16 bases between. As DNA, the CDR3 is TGCAGTGCTAGAGGGAGGGGAGATCAGAATGGAAACACCATATATTTT. As protein: CSARGRGDQNGNTIYF.

This clonotype was seen a few times. The chain uses TRBV5-4 and TRBJ2-1; TRBD2 matches at 8 bases. The CDR3 loop spans 16 amino acids. Germline loops: CDR1 SGHNT, CDR2 YYREEE (reference sequence). Trimming took 4 bases from V and 6 from J; bases not matched to a gene: 12. CDR3: CASSLSASGWSNEQFF. In DNA form, the CDR3 reads TGTGCCAGCAGCCTCTCGGCTAGCGGGTGGTCCAATGAGCAGTTCTTC.

A few counts support this clonotype. The J gene is TRBJ1-2, the V gene TRBV7-2; the D is unclear. Germline V gene sequence: CDR1 SGHTA, CDR2 FQGNSA. The CDR3 consists of 12 residues. V lost 4 bases to trimming and J lost 4 bases, with 7 bases between them. CDR3 sequence: CASSYNSYGYTF. For the CDR3, the DNA is TGTGCCAGCAGCTATAATAGCTATGGCTACACCTTC.

The chain uses TRBV20-1 and TRBJ2-1; 13 bases agree with TRBD2. Trimming at V came to 3 bases and at J to 9 bases, leaving 5 bases not matched to a gene. This CDR3 spans 14 amino acids. CDR1 and CDR2 from the germline V gene are DFQATT and SNEGSKA (reference sequence). In DNA form, the CDR3 reads TGCAGTGCTAGGAGTGGACTAGCGGGGGCTGAGCAGTTCTTC. Its protein product is CSARSGLAGAEQFF.

This chain joins TRBV6-5 and TRBJ1-6; D perhaps matches TRBD1 (6 bases). Looked up from germline, CDR1 is MNHEY and CDR2 is SVGAGI. The CDR3 has 14 residues. V shed 2 bases and J shed 12 bases, with 14 bases lying between them. The CDR3, as DNA: TGTGCCAGCAGTTACGGTCAACAGGGCCGACCCCTCCACTTT. This translates into CASSYGQQGRPLHF.

The chain has TRBV5-1 and TRBJ2-1, with TRBD2 matching over 10 bases. The CDR3 sequence is 15 residues long. Trimming at V came to 5 bases and at J to 6 bases, leaving 8 bases not matched to a gene. Germline loops: CDR1 SGHRS, CDR2 YFSETQ. CDR3 protein: CASSYLAGDGNEQFF. CDR3 DNA sequence: TGCGCCAGCAGTTACCTAGCGGGAGACGGCAATGAGCAGTTCTTC.

The sample holds many counts of this clonotype. V usage is TRBV29-1 and J usage is TRBJ2-5, with D tentatively TRBD2 (5 bases). The CDR3 has 13 amino acids. Germline values: CDR1 SQVTM, CDR2 ANQGSEA. The germline V and J ends were trimmed by 6 bases and 4 bases, with 15 bases remaining between them. The CDR3: CSVLSGRSETQYF. DNA for the CDR3: TGCAGCGTCCTATCTGGGAGATCAGAGACCCAGTACTTC.

A few counts support this clonotype. The chain is built from TRBV19 and TRBJ1-5; the match to TRBD1 covers 9 bases. Trimming removed 5 bases from V and 4 bases from J; junction bases left unmatched: 6. CDR1 LNHDA and CDR2 SQIVND come from the germline V gene (reference sequence). This CDR3 spans 15 amino acids. The CDR3 spells CASSRQGVENQPQHF. Written as DNA, the CDR3 is TGTGCCAGTAGTCGACAGGGGGTGGAAAATCAGCCCCAGCATTTT.

A few counts support this clonotype. The gene calls are TRBV5-1 and TRBJ2-2; 8 bases map to TRBD2. V gave up 7 bases and J gave up 0 bases; unmatched junction bases: 5. The CDR3 runs to 15 residues. Germline values: CDR1 SGHRS, CDR2 YFSETQ. CDR3 sequence (DNA): TGCGCCAGCGGGCTGACTAGCGCGAACACCGGGGAGCTGTTTTTT. Amino acids: CASGLTSANTGELFF.

Comments on this clonotype: This clone may be a read error of a much larger clone one base away. The V gene is TRBV7-8, the J gene TRBJ2-7; 10 bases fit TRBD2. The CDR3 runs 15 residues. Germline-derived CDR1 and CDR2 are SGHVS and FQNEAQ. The CDR3 here is CSSSRASGSSYEQYF. The CDR3 DNA follows: TGTTCCAGCAGCCGTGCTAGCGGGAGCTCCTACGAGCAGTACTTC.

This clonotype was recorded a few times. The chain links TRBV23-1 to TRBJ2-7; D is ambiguous. TRBV23-1 has ORF status, its function being uncertain. CDR3 size: 14 residues. Trimming removed 0 bases at V and 3 bases at J, with 9 bases between. CDR3 coding DNA: TGCGCCAGCAGTCAATCGGGGTGCCACTACGAGCAGTACTTC. Protein: CASSQSGCHYEQYF.

A few counts support this clonotype. The chain links TRBV20-1 to TRBJ2-1; weak D call: TRBD2 (5 bases). CDR3 length: 13 amino acids. Germline V gene data show CDR1 as DFQATT and CDR2 as SNEGSKA (reference sequence). CDR3 in amino acids: CSGMAFSYNEQFF. The CDR3 DNA follows: TGCAGCGGGATGGCTTTTTCCTACAATGAGCAGTTCTTC.

This chain uses TRBV6-5 with TRBJ2-7; 7 bases match TRBD2. V was pared by 4 bases and J by 0 bases, with 12 bases of the junction left unmatched. CDR3 size: 17 residues. Germline CDR1 and CDR2: MNHEY and SVGAGI. The CDR3 spells CASSLAGLALVSYEQYF. The CDR3 nucleotides read TGTGCCAGCAGTTTAGCGGGCCTTGCATTAGTCTCCTACGAGCAGTACTTC.

This clonotype has more than one count but fewer than ten. The genes are TRBV12-3 or TRBV12-4 and TRBJ2-7; the D call may be TRBD1 or TRBD2 (6 bases each). Trimming stripped 6 bases from V and 2 bases from J, with 14 bases between. The CDR3 has 14 amino acids. The CDR3, as DNA: TGTGCCAGCAGCAGGGGAGGCAGGGCCTACGAGCAGTACTTC. This encodes CASSRGGRAYEQYF.

This clonotype was counted ten times or more. The chain links TRBV2 to TRBJ2-6; no clear D. The CDR3 length is 16 residues. From germline, CDR1 is SNHLY and CDR2 FYNNEI. V dropped 3 bases and J dropped 2 bases, with 11 bases sitting between them. The CDR3 coding sequence is TGTGCCAGCAGTGAGGGTCCTCTCCCTGGGGCCAACGTCCTGACTTTC. Translated: CASSEGPLPGANVLTF. Drawing the rest from reference TRBV2 and TRBJ2-6, the complete variable domain is EPEVTQTPSHQVTQMGQEVILRCVPISNHLYFYWYRQILGQKVEFLVSFYNNEISEKSEIFDDQFSVERPDGSNFTLKIRSTKLEDSAMYFCASSEGPLPGANVLTFGAGSRLTVL.

This clonotype came up many times. The chain joins TRBV28 to TRBJ2-1; 9 bases map to TRBD2. Germline CDR1 MDHEN, CDR2 SYDVKM. The CDR3 spans 15 residues. V lost 5 bases, J lost 0 bases, and 2 bases stayed unmatched. The CDR3 sequence: CASSRAGGSYNEQFF. In DNA, the CDR3 is TGTGCCAGCAGTCGAGCGGGAGGCTCCTACAATGAGCAGTTCTTC.

This clonotype showed up many times. The rearrangement joins TRBV5-1 to TRBJ2-3; a possible D gene is TRBD2 (5 bases). CDR3 length: 16 residues. The germline V gene has CDR1 SGHRS and CDR2 YFSETQ. V was trimmed by 1 base and J by 3 bases, leaving 15 bases between them. CDR3 loop: CASSLSGLLTTDTQYF. As DNA, the CDR3 is TGCGCCAGCAGCTTGTCTGGACTTCTTACGACAGATACGCAGTATTTT.

By frequency in the sample, this clonotype is medium-sized. CDR3 nucleotides: TGCGCCAGCAGGAAGGGACAGAACAATGAGCAGTTCTTC. It encodes CASRKGQNNEQFF. The chain couples TRBV5-1 to TRBJ2-1; 7 nucleotides agree with TRBD1. Germline CDR1 SGHRS, CDR2 YFSETQ. This CDR3 spans 13 amino acids. V lost 5 bases and J lost 5; bases outside the gene matches: 4.

This clonotype was counted many times. The chain has TRBV11-2 and TRBJ2-3; no clear D gene. CDR1 is SGHAT, CDR2 FQNNGV, per germline. CDR3 size: 14 residues. V lost 1 base and J lost 1, with 6 bases in between. DNA of the CDR3: TGTGCCAGCAGCTTAGTGCAGGGCACAGATACGCAGTATTTT. It is translated as CASSLVQGTDTQYF.

In its sample, this clonotype was seen a few times. The J gene is TRBJ1-5, the V gene TRBV28; unclear D gene. Germline V gene sequence: CDR1 MDHEN, CDR2 SYDVKM. The CDR3 covers 14 residues. Between the trimmed V and J ends, which lost 10 bases and 0 bases, there was a span of 13 bases. The CDR3 region is CATRVRYSNQPQHF. The DNA for the CDR3 is TGTGCCACCCGAGTCCGATATAGCAATCAGCCCCAGCATTTT. The full variable domain, completed using reference TRBV28 and TRBJ1-5, is DVKVTQSSRYLVKRTGEKVFLECVQDMDHENMFWYRQDPGLGLRLIYFSYDVKMKEKGDIPEGYSVSREKKERFSLILESASTNQTSMYLCATRVRYSNQPQHFGDGTRLSIL.

The J gene is TRBJ2-5, the V gene TRBV7-8; a weak D match, TRBD2 (6 bases). Trimming pared 1 base from V and 5 bases from J, leaving 11 bases between. Germline CDR1 is SGHVS and CDR2 is FQNEAQ. The CDR3 is 14 amino acids. CDR3 nucleotide sequence: TGTGCCAGCAGCTTAGAAATAGCGGTGGAGACCCAGTACTTC. Residues: CASSLEIAVETQYF.

This clonotype was found a few times. This rearrangement joins TRBV4-1 to TRBJ1-1; D is unresolved. Germline assignment: CDR1 MGHRA and CDR2 YSYEKL. V was trimmed by 3 bases and J by 9 bases, leaving 14 bases between them. The CDR3 extends over 13 amino acids. The CDR3, as DNA: TGCGCCAGCAGCCACATGGGCGGTCAGAAAGCTTTCTTT. Residues: CASSHMGGQKAFF.

The gene calls are TRBV14 and TRBJ2-3; D not certain. V was trimmed by 0 bases and J by 6 bases, leaving 10 bases between them. Looked up from germline, CDR1 is SGHDN and CDR2 is FVKESK. The CDR3 extends over 14 amino acids. This chain's CDR3 is CASSQDRNLDTQYF. The DNA for the CDR3 is TGTGCCAGCAGCCAAGATCGAAACTTGGATACGCAGTATTTT.

This clonotype was counted between two and nine times. The chain joins TRBV18 to TRBJ1-2, with a possible D match to TRBD1 (5 bases). Trimming cost V 9 bases and J 8 bases, with 19 bases left between them. The germline gives CDR1 KGHSH, CDR2 LQKENI. The CDR3 has 13 amino acids. This CDR3 reads CASSGGSERGYTF. As DNA, the CDR3 is TGTGCCAGTTCGGGGGGAAGTGAGAGAGGCTACACCTTC. Variable domain in full (rest from reference TRBV18 and TRBJ1-2): NAGVMQNPRHLVRRRGQEARLRCSPMKGHSHVYWYRQLPEEGLKFMVYLQKENIIDESGMPKERFSAEFPKEGPSILRIQQVVRGDSAAYFCASSGGSERGYTFGSGTRLTVV.

This clonotype was seen only a few times. DNA of the CDR3: TGTGCCAGCAGCTTGGGCGGGACAGGCGACCCCTGGTGGTACTTC. Amino acid sequence: CASSLGGTGDPWWYF. This chain connects TRBV5-6 to TRBJ2-7, with 8 bases aligning to TRBD1. The V gene's germline CDR1 is SGHDT and CDR2 YYEEEE. V lost 0 bases to trimming and J lost 12 bases; unmatched junction nucleotides: 14. The CDR3 spans 15 residues. The variable domain in full, completed from reference TRBV5-6 and TRBJ2-7, reads DAGVTQSPTHLIKTRGQQVTLRCSPKSGHDTVSWYQQALGQGPQFIFQYYEEEERQRGNFPDRFSGHQFPNYSSELNVNALLLGDSALYLCASSLGGTGDPWWYFGPGTRLTVT.

This chain joins TRBV5-6 and TRBJ1-5; D is possibly TRBD1 (6 bases). V lost 4 bases to trimming and J lost 11 bases, with 13 bases between them. The CDR3 is 12 residues long. Germline V CDR1 and CDR2: SGHDT, YYEEEE. CDR3 nucleotides: TGTGCCAGCAGCCCAAAAGGGGGGGCCCAGCATTTT. Amino acid sequence: CASSPKGGAQHF.

This clonotype was recorded a few times. The V gene is TRBV6-2 or TRBV6-3, the J gene TRBJ1-5; TRBD1 might be the D (6 bases). The V gene lost 6 bases and the J gene lost 6 bases, with 15 bases spanning the gap. CDR3 size: 14 residues. The V gene's germline CDR1 is MNHEY and CDR2 SVGEGT. The CDR3 nucleotides read TGTGCCAGCAGGGCCTCGGGGGCCGGTCAGCCCCAGCATTTT. It translates to CASRASGAGQPQHF.